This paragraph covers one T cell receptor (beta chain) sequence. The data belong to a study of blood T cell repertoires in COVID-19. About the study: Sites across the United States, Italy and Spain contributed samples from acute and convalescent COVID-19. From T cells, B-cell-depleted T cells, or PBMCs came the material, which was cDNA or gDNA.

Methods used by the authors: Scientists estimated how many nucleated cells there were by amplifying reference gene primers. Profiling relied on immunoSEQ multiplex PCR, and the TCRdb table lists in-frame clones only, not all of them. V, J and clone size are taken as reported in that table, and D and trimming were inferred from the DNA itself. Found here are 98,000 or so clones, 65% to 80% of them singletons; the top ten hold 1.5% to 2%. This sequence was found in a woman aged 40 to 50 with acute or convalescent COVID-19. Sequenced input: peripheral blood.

CDR3 nucleotide sequence: TGTGCCAGCAGTTTCGGAAGCGGCAATCAGCCCCAGCATTTT. Its protein is CASSFGSGNQPQHF. The chain has TRBV28 and TRBJ1-5; D unclear. Germline lookup yields CDR1 MDHEN and CDR2 SYDVKM. The CDR3 consists of 14 residues. The V end was cut by 3 bases, the J end by 2 bases, with 8 bases between.